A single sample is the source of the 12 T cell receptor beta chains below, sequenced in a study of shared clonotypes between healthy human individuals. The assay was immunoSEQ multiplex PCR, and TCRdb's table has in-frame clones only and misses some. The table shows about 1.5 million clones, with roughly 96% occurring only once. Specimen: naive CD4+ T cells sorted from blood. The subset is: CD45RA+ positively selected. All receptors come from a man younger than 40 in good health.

CDR3 loop: CASSPPQVSTYEQYF. As DNA, the CDR3 is TGTGCCAGCAGCCCCCCGCAGGTATCCACCTACGAGCAGTACTTC. This chain connects TRBV7-9 to TRBJ2-7; D is uncertain. The CDR3 covers 15 residues. The V end was cut by 5 bases, the J end by 2 bases, with 16 bases between. Germline values: CDR1 SEHNR, CDR2 FQNEAQ (reference sequence).

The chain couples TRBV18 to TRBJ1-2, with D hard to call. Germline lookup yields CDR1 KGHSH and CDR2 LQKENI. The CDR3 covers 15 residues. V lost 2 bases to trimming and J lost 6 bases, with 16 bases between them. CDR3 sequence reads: CASSPVVVRGNGYTF. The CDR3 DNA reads TGTGCCAGCTCACCAGTGGTAGTGAGAGGGAATGGCTACACCTTC.

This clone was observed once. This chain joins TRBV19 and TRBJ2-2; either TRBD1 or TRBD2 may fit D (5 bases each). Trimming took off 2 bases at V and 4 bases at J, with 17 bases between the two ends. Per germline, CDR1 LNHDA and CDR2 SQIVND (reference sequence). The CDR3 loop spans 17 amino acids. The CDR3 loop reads CASSIKSGTPGTGELFF. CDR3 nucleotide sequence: TGTGCCAGTAGTATAAAATCAGGGACCCCCGGCACCGGGGAGCTGTTTTTT.

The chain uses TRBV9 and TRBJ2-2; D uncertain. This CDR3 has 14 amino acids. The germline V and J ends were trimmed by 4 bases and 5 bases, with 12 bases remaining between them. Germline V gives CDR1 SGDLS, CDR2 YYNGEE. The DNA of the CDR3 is TGTGCCAGCAGCCCTCGTTCAGCAACCGGGGAGCTGTTTTTT. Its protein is CASSPRSATGELFF.

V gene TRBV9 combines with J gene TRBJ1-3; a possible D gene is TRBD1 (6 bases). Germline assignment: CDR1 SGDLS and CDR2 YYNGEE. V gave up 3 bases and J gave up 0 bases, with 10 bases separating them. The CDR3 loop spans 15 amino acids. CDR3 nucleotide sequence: TGTGCCAGCAGCGCAGGGGTTCTCTCTGGAAACACCATATATTTT. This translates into CASSAGVLSGNTIYF.

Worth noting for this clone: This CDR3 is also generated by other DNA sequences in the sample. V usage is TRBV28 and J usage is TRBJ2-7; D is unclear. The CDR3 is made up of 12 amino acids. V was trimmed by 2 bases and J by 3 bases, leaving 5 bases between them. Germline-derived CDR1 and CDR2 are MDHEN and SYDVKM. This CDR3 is CASSLGGYEQYF. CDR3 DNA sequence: TGTGCCAGCAGTTTAGGTGGCTACGAGCAGTACTTC.

The CDR3 DNA reads TGTGCCAGCAGCTGTTACGAGCAGTACTTC. It encodes CASSCYEQYF. The chain links TRBV27 to TRBJ2-7; D call uncertain. V was trimmed by 6 bases and J by 4 bases, leaving 4 bases between them. The CDR3 is 10 residues long. Germline V gene data show CDR1 as MNHEY and CDR2 as SMNVEV (reference sequence).

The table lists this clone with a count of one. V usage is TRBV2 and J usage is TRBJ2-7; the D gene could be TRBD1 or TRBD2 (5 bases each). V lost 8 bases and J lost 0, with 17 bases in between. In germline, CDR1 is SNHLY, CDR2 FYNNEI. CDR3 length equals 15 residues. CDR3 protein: CASVRDRLDSYEQYF. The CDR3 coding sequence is TGTGCCAGCGTACGGGACCGACTTGACTCCTACGAGCAGTACTTC.

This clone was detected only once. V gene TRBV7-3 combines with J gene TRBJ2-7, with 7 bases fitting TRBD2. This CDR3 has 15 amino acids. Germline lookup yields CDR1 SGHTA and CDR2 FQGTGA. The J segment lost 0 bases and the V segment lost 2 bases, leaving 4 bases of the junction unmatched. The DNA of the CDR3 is TGTGCCAGCAGCTTATCGGGAGGAAGCTCCTACGAGCAGTACTTC. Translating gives CASSLSGGSSYEQYF.

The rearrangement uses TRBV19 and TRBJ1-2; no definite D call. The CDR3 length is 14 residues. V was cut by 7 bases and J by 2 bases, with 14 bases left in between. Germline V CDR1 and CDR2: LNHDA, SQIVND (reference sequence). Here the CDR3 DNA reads TGTGCCAGTACTAGTATGGCCGGGAACTATGGCTACACCTTC. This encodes CASTSMAGNYGYTF.

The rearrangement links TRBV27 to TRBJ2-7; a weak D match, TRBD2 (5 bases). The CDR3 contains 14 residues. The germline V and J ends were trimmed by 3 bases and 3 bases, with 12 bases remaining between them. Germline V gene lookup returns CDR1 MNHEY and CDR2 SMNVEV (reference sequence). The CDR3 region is CASSFSERVYEQYF. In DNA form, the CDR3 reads TGTGCCAGCAGTTTTAGTGAGAGGGTCTACGAGCAGTACTTC.

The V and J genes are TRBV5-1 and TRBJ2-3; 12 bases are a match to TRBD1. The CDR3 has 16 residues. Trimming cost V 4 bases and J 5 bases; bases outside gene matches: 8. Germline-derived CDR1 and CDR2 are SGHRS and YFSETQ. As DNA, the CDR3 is TGCGCCAGCAGCGGACAGGGACAGGGGGCAGGAGATACGCAGTATTTT. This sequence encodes CASSGQGQGAGDTQYF.